This T cell receptor (beta chain) came from a study of T cell responses to AZD1222 COVID-19 vaccine. The protocol was immunoSEQ multiplex PCR, while the TCRdb copy is restricted to in-frame clones and leaves out a portion. Among about 140,000 clones, 70% to 90% were seen once, and the ten largest hold just over 5.5%. Points on this clone: Its cognate antigen is unknown.

General observations from the study: Only six individuals given AZD1222 were seropositive at baseline. Most donors were white British and more were female, and clonal diversity was possibly underestimated.

The material was peripheral blood, obtained on day 0 of AZD1222 vaccination. The TCR sequence derives from an adult in good health.

The CDR3 DNA follows: TGTGCCAGCAGCCTCCTCTTCTCTGGGGCCAACGTCCTGACTTTC. This sequence encodes CASSLLFSGANVLTF. The chain combines TRBV5-6 with TRBJ2-6; no clear D gene. CDR3 length equals 15 residues. Germline CDR1 SGHDT, CDR2 YYEEEE. V was clipped by 4 bases and J by 0 bases, with 8 bases between them.